This TCR beta chain originates from a study of monozygotic twins with inflammatory bowel disease. The germline gives CDR1 SGHRS, CDR2 YFSETQ. This CDR3 region has 15 residues. For each CDR3 protein, TCRdb gives one entry from its re-call of the 5' RACE reads, without DNA. The sample's table shows fewer than 550,000 distinct CDR3 sequences. The rearrangement uses TRBV5-1 and TRBJ2-5. The TCR originated in a human donor with ulcerative colitis or Crohn's disease, or a healthy co-twin of an affected twin (not recorded which). Sequenced material: blood. The CDR3 spells CASSLSGYFQETQYF.